This TCR beta chain is drawn from a study of CDR3 diversity in severe acne. V dropped 5 bases and J dropped 9; count of bases not matched to a gene: 14. CDR1 SEHNR and CDR2 FQNEAQ come from the germline V gene (reference sequence). CDR3 length equals 15 residues. MiXCR, applied by TCRdb to the PCR reads, yields one record per CDR3 protein. The sample holds about 76,000 distinct CDR3 sequences, 45% to 55% seen once. This TCR derives from a male donor in good health, without acne. The sample consisted of blood. The chain has TRBV7-9 and TRBJ2-7; the match to TRBD2 covers 9 bases. The chain's CDR3 is CASSHLAGEGVGQYF. The CDR3 DNA sequence: TGTGCCAGCAGCCATTTAGCGGGAGAGGGAGTAGGGCAGTACTTC.